This T cell receptor (beta chain) was profiled in a study of blood T cells in healthy people across ages. This CDR3 is built from 14 residues. J lost 4 bases, V lost 4 bases, and 5 bases had no gene match. A second PCR, run for about 6 to 11 cycles, used a sample-barcoded 5' primer plus a J-beta primer mix. TCRdb re-called the 5' RACE reads through MiXCR, storing one row per CDR3 protein. The sample records under 2 million distinct CDR3 sequences, about 31% being singletons. The chain joins TRBV12-3 or TRBV12-4 to TRBJ1-2, with 8 bases that match TRBD1. This receptor was obtained from a woman aged 25 to 39 in good health. The sample consisted of blood. In DNA, the CDR3 is TGTGCCAGCAGTTCGACAGGGGATCTCTATGGCTACACCTTC. It specifies CASSSTGDLYGYTF.